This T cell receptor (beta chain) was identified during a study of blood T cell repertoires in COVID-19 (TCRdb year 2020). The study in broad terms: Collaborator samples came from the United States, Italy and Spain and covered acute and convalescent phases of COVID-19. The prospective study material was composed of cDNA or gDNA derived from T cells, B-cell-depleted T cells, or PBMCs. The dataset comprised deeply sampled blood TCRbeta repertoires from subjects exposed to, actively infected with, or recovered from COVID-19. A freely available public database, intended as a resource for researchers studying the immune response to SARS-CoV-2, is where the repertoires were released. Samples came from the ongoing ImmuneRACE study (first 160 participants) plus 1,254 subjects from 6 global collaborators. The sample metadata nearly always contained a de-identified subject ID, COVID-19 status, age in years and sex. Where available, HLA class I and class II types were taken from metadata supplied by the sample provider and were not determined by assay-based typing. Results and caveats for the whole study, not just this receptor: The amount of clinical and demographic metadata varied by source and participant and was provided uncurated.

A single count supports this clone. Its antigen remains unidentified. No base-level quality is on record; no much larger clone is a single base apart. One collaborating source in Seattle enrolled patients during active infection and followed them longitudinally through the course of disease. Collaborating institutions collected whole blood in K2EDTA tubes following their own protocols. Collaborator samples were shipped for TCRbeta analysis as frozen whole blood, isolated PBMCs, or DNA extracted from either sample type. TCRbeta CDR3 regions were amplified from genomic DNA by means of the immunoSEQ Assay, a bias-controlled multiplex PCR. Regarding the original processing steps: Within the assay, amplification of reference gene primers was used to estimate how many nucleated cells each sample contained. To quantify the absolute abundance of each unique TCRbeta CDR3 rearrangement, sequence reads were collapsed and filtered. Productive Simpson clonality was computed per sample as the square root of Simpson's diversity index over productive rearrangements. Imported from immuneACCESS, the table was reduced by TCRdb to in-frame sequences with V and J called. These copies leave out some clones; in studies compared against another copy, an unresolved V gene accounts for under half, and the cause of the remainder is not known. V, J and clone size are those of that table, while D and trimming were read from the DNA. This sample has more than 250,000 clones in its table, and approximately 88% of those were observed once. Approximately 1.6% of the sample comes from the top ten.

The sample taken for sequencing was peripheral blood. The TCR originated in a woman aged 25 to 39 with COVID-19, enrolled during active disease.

The nucleotide sequence is given as TGCGCCAGCAGCTTGGAAGGGGGCGATAACCGGGAGCTGTTTTTT. It is translated as CASSLEGGDNRELFF. The rearranged segments are TRBV5-1 and TRBJ2-2; TRBD1 aligns with 7 central bases. CDR1 and CDR2, looked up from the germline V gene, are SGHRS and YFSETQ. Relative to germline, V is missing 0 bases and J is missing 9 bases, with 8 bases of the junction outside any gene match. The cysteine opens and the phenylalanine closes a CDR3 of 15 amino acids. Only the CDR3 DNA stays, 45 bases, in frame from base 1.